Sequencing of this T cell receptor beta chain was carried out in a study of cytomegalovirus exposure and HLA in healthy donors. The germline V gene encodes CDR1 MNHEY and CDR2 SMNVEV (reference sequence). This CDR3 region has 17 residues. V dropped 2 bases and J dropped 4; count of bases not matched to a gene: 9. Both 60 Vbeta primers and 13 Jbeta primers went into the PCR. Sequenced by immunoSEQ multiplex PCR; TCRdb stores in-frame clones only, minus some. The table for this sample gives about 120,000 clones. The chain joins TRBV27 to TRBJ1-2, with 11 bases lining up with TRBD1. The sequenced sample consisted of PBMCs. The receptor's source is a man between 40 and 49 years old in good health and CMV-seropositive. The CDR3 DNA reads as TGTGCCAGCAGTTTAAACCAGGACAGGGGGCGAAGCTATGGCTACACCTTC. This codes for CASSLNQDRGRSYGYTF.